The rows below give T cell receptor beta chains drawn from one sample of a study of blood T cell repertoires in COVID-19. Assay used: immunoSEQ multiplex PCR; TCRdb lists only in-frame clones, some missing. The table includes around 300,000 clones, over 75% detected once. What was sequenced was peripheral blood. Receptors originate from a human donor in a cohort sampled during active COVID-19. Both conserved end residues are part of each CDR3. D genes are given only for firm matches. Clone size is given for some rows only: seen once, a few or many times, or a class if the clone is expanded.

TGCGCCAGCAGAACAGGGACAGGGGCACCCCTCCACTTT | CASRTGTGAPLHF | TRBJ1-6 | - | TRBV5-1 | TRBD1
TGTGCCAGCAGTGAGTCTGGGGGCCCGAACAATGAGCAGTTCTTC | CASSESGGPNNEQFF | TRBJ2-1 | - | TRBV6-4 | -
TGTGCCAGCGGTGTAGAAAGCACAGATACGCAGTATTTT | CASGVESTDTQYF | TRBJ2-3 | once | TRBV2 | -
TGTGCCAGCGAGCGGGGACAGGGGCCGGATCAGCCCCAGCATTTT | CASERGQGPDQPQHF | TRBJ1-5 | - | TRBV28 | TRBD1
TGCAGCGTAACCGGGAACGCCGCTGAAGCTTTCTTT | CSVTGNAAEAFF | TRBJ1-1 | - | TRBV29-1 | -
TGTGCCAGCTCACTACCTGGGGGGGGGCCCGGTGAGCAGTTCTTC | CASSLPGGGPGEQFF | TRBJ2-1 | once | TRBV18 | -
TGTGCCAGCAGTTTATCTAGAGGGACAGGGGAAAACACCATATATTTT | CASSLSRGTGENTIYF | TRBJ1-3 | - | TRBV27 | TRBD1
TGTGCCAGCAGCTTAGAGGTCGGACAGGGCGCCGGGGAGCTGTTTTTT | CASSLEVGQGAGELFF | TRBJ2-2 | - | TRBV7-9 | TRBD1
TGTGCCAGCAGTGACCAACAGAATTCACCCCTCCACTTT | CASSDQQNSPLHF | TRBJ1-6 | few | TRBV6-1 | -
TGTGCCAGCAGCCGGAAGACCGGGACAGGGAACTATGGCTACACCTTC | CASSRKTGTGNYGYTF | TRBJ1-2 | - | TRBV7-2 | TRBD1
TGTGCCAGCAGTCCCCACGGTGTATCCGGAAAACTGTTTTTT | CASSPHGVSGKLFF | TRBJ1-4 | - | TRBV27 | -
TGTGCCAGCAGCCTCGCTCGGTACTACGAGCAGTACTTC | CASSLARYYEQYF | TRBJ2-7 | - | TRBV11-2 | -
TGTGCCAGCTCACCTTCTGCACAGGGAGGGTTCTATGGCTACACCTTC | CASSPSAQGGFYGYTF | TRBJ1-2 | - | TRBV18 | -
TGTGCCAGCGGACAGGGGGCTTATCTAGCAACGAACACCGGGGAGCTGTTTTTT | CASGQGAYLATNTGELFF | TRBJ2-2 | - | TRBV9 | TRBD1
TGTGCCAGCAGCCAAGGACAGGGCGGCTATGGCTACACCTTC | CASSQGQGGYGYTF | TRBJ1-2 | - | TRBV3-1/TRBV3-2 | TRBD1
TGTGCCAGCTCACCCGGACTGATTACAACTAATGAAAAACTGTTTTTT | CASSPGLITTNEKLFF | TRBJ1-4 | - | TRBV18 | -
TGTGCCAGTAGGAGACGGGACTCTGGGGCCAACGTCCTGACTTTC | CASRRRDSGANVLTF | TRBJ2-6 | few | TRBV19 | -
TGTGCCAGTAGTGCGGGGTGGGAAGGCAATGAGCAGTTCTTC | CASSAGWEGNEQFF | TRBJ2-1 | - | TRBV19 | -
TGTGCCAGCTCACCACGGCGGGACAGTTCAAATGAGCAGTTCTTC | CASSPRRDSSNEQFF | TRBJ2-1 | - | TRBV18 | -
TGTGCCACCAGCAGAGATCAGCTGCTAGCGGGGGGCGATGAGCAGTTCTTC | CATSRDQLLAGGDEQFF | TRBJ2-1 | - | TRBV15 | TRBD2
TGTGCCAGTAGTATTACCCCCACCGACAGATTCTATGGCTACACCTTC | CASSITPTDRFYGYTF | TRBJ1-2 | once | TRBV19 | -
TGCGCCAGCAGCTTGGAGGACAGGGTTAACACAGATACGCAGTATTTT | CASSLEDRVNTDTQYF | TRBJ2-3 | - | TRBV5-1 | TRBD1
TGTGCCAGCAGTTCGGGTGGTCAGCCCCAGCATTTT | CASSSGGQPQHF | TRBJ1-5 | - | TRBV6-5 | -
TGTGCCAGCAGCTTGGGGTCTCGGAGTAATGAAAAACTGTTTTTT | CASSLGSRSNEKLFF | TRBJ1-4 | - | TRBV5-4 | -
TGCAGCGTTGATGCAGGGTCCACAGATACGCAGTATTTT | CSVDAGSTDTQYF | TRBJ2-3 | - | TRBV29-1 | -
TGTGCCAGCAGCGACAGGGCAGACAGGTCCTACAATGAGCAGTTCTTC | CASSDRADRSYNEQFF | TRBJ2-1 | many | TRBV11-2 | TRBD1
TGCAGCGTTGCAACTAGTGGGGCCTACGAGCAGTACTTC | CSVATSGAYEQYF | TRBJ2-7 | - | TRBV29-1 | -
TGTGCCTGGAGTGTTACCGGGACAGGGGGAAGAGAAAAACTGTTTTTT | CAWSVTGTGGREKLFF | TRBJ1-4 | - | TRBV30 | TRBD1
TGCGCCAGCAGCCAAGATCGGTACCGCAATGAGCAGTTCTTC | CASSQDRYRNEQFF | TRBJ2-1 | - | TRBV4-1 | -
TGTGCCAGCAGTTTAGAGGGTGGGAACACTGAAGCTTTCTTT | CASSLEGGNTEAFF | TRBJ1-1 | - | TRBV27 | -
TGTGCCAGCAGTGAGGACAGCCTCGGCGGAGCTTTCTTT | CASSEDSLGGAFF | TRBJ1-1 | - | TRBV6-1 | -
TGCAGCGTTCCGGCTGGAAACACCATATATTTT | CSVPAGNTIYF | TRBJ1-3 | - | TRBV29-1 | -
TGTGCCAGCAGCCAAGAGGGGACAGGGTCCACAGGCTACACCTTC | CASSQEGTGSTGYTF | TRBJ1-2 | - | TRBV3-1/TRBV3-2 | TRBD1
TGTGCCAGCAGCAAAGCCAATAGCGGGGCATCCTACGAGCAGTACTTC | CASSKANSGASYEQYF | TRBJ2-7 | - | TRBV21-1 | -
TGTGCCAGCAGTTACAGGACAGATTATCGAGGGGGCTACACCTTC | CASSYRTDYRGGYTF | TRBJ1-2 | - | TRBV28 | -
TGTGCCAGCAGTTACTCGGGTAGCGGAAGCACAGATACGCAGTATTTT | CASSYSGSGSTDTQYF | TRBJ2-3 | - | TRBV6-5 | -
TGTGCCAGTACCACCGGGACAGGGGAGGAACTGAACACTGAAGCTTTCTTT | CASTTGTGEELNTEAFF | TRBJ1-1 | - | TRBV19 | TRBD1
TGTGCCAGCAGCTTATACGCGGGCACAGATACGCAGTATTTT | CASSLYAGTDTQYF | TRBJ2-3 | few | TRBV13 | -
TGTGCCAGTAGTACGCAGGGTGGCACTGAAGCTTTCTTT | CASSTQGGTEAFF | TRBJ1-1 | - | TRBV19 | -
TGTGCCATCAGTGAGTCCGGGGATAGCACAGATACGCAGTATTTT | CAISESGDSTDTQYF | TRBJ2-3 | - | TRBV10-3 | -
TGTGCCATCAGAGACACTCCTAGCACAGATACGCAGTATTTT | CAIRDTPSTDTQYF | TRBJ2-3 | - | TRBV10-3 | -
TGCGCCAGCAGCTTGGGGGGACAGGGGGCGAAGAATTCACCCCTCCACTTT | CASSLGGQGAKNSPLHF | TRBJ1-6 | few | TRBV5-1 | TRBD1
TGTGCCAGCAGTATTGTCAGGGGTTCCGGAAACACCATATATTTT | CASSIVRGSGNTIYF | TRBJ1-3 | - | TRBV6-5 | -
TGTGCCAGTAGTAACCCTAAGGTCAGCGGGGGGTACAATGAGCAGTTCTTC | CASSNPKVSGGYNEQFF | TRBJ2-1 | - | TRBV19 | TRBD2
TGTGCTAGTGGAGAATCCGGAGGGACTGAAGCTTTCTTT | CASGESGGTEAFF | TRBJ1-1 | few | TRBV12-5 | -
TGCAGCGTTGGACACACAGATACGCAGTATTTT | CSVGHTDTQYF | TRBJ2-3 | - | TRBV29-1 | -